This entry lists 5 T cell receptor beta chains sequenced from one sample in a study of monozygotic twins with inflammatory bowel disease (dated by TCRdb to the late 2010s). Receptor libraries were prepared by 5' RACE. The data were produced on an Illumina HiSeq 2500. Reads reprocessed by TCRdb are summarized as one entry per CDR3 protein sequence, and DNA is absent. The data table for this sample lists about 160,000 distinct CDR3 sequences. Approximately 2.4% of the sample lies in the top ten. Material: blood. The receptors were gathered from a human donor with ulcerative colitis or Crohn's disease, or a healthy co-twin of an affected twin (not recorded which).

The V gene is TRBV28, the J gene TRBJ2-3; there is no DNA to check the TCRdb D call of TRBD1. This CDR3 region has 15 residues. Germline V CDR1 and CDR2: MDHEN, SYDVKM. CDR3: CASSRWAGVADTQYF.

The V and J genes are TRBV27 and TRBJ2-7; TCRdb reports TRBD1, a call that lacks DNA to check it against. Germline CDR1 reads MNHEY; CDR2 reads SMNVEV (reference sequence). The CDR3 has 13 amino acids. This chain's CDR3 is CASRKQGAYEQYF.

V is TRBV7-2 and J is TRBJ2-7. The germline V gene has CDR1 SGHTA and CDR2 FQGNSA. The CDR3 spans 15 residues. The CDR3 region is CASSAFGGRAYEQYF.

V is TRBV5-1 and J is TRBJ2-7; TCRdb names TRBD1, which stays unverified in the absence of DNA. The CDR3 runs to 14 residues. The germline CDR1 and CDR2 sequences are SGHRS and YFSETQ. The CDR3 spells CASSLDRGFDEQYF.

The CDR3 reads CASSLMGVSNQPQHF. The chain carries TRBV27 and TRBJ1-5. The CDR3 extends over 15 amino acids. From germline, CDR1 is MNHEY and CDR2 SMNVEV (reference sequence).